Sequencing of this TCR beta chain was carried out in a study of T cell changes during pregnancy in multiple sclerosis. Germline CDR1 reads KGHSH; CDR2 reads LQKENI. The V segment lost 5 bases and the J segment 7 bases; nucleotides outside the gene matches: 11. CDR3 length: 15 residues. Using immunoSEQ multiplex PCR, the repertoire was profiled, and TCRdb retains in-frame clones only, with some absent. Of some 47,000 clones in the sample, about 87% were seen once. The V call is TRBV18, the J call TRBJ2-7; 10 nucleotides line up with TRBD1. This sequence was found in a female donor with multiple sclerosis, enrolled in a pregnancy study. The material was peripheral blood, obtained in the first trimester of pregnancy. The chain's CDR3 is CASSATGTGVREQYF. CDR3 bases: TGTGCCAGCTCAGCGACCGGGACAGGGGTGCGTGAGCAGTACTTC. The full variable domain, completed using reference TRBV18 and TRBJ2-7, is NAGVMQNPRHLVRRRGQEARLRCSPMKGHSHVYWYRQLPEEGLKFMVYLQKENIIDESGMPKERFSAEFPKEGPSILRIQQVVRGDSAAYFCASSATGTGVREQYFGPGTRLTVT.